The 22 T cell receptor beta chains listed next were all sequenced from one sample in a study of T cells after yellow fever vaccination. TCRdb re-called the 5' RACE reads through MiXCR, storing one row per CDR3 protein. The sample lists approximately 330,000 distinct CDR3 sequences, over 4% seen once, with around 23% in the top ten. Sequenced material: PBMCs, taken 5 days after the yellow fever booster vaccination. These receptors all stem from a man younger than 35 who received the YFV17D yellow fever vaccine.

This clonotype was seen more than once but under ten times. J is TRBJ2-5 and V is TRBV19, with D tentatively TRBD1 (6 bases). The length of the CDR3 is 13 residues. The germline V gene has CDR1 LNHDA and CDR2 SQIVND (reference sequence). Trimming cost V 4 bases and J 5 bases, with 11 bases left between them. DNA for the CDR3: TGTGCCAGTAGTAAACAGGGCCGGGAGACCCAGTACTTC. It yields the protein CASSKQGRETQYF. The variable domain in full, completed from reference TRBV19 and TRBJ2-5, reads DGGITQSPKYLFRKEGQNVTLSCEQNLNHDAMYWYRQDPGQGLRLIYYSQIVNDFQKGDIAEGYSVSREKKESFPLTVTSAQKNPTAFYLCASSKQGRETQYFGPGTRLLVL.

This clonotype occurred a few times. The chain carries TRBV24-1 and TRBJ2-1; 12 bases fit TRBD2. The CDR3 has 16 amino acids. CDR1 is KGHDR, CDR2 SFDVKD, per germline. With 4 bases clipped from V and 2 bases from J, the junction kept 2 bases outside the gene matches. The CDR3 loop reads CATSDPSGGAYNEQFF. For the CDR3, the DNA is TGTGCCACCAGTGACCCTAGCGGGGGGGCCTACAATGAGCAGTTCTTC.

This clonotype was recorded a few times. The V and J genes are TRBV29-1 and TRBJ2-2; D possibly corresponds to TRBD2 (5 bases). The V gene's germline CDR1 is SQVTM and CDR2 ANQGSEA. With 3 bases removed from V and 7 bases from J, the gap between germline ends came to 9 bases. The CDR3 is 12 amino acids. In DNA form, the CDR3 reads TGCAGCGTTGATATCGGGAACGGGGAGCTGTTTTTT. It encodes CSVDIGNGELFF.

This clonotype was recorded at least ten times. The rearrangement uses TRBV5-5 and TRBJ2-4, with TRBD1 identical over 10 bases. With V trimmed by 6 bases and J by 6 bases, 9 bases remained unmatched. Germline CDR1 reads SGHKS; CDR2 reads YYEKEE (reference sequence). The CDR3 has 15 residues. CDR3 region: CASNQLRDRGNIQYF. CDR3 nucleotide sequence: TGTGCCAGCAACCAACTCCGGGACAGGGGAAACATTCAGTACTTC.

This clonotype has just a few counts. As DNA, the CDR3 is TGTGCCAGCAGACCGATTGGACCGCCCGGGGAGACCCAGTACTTC. Protein sequence: CASRPIGPPGETQYF. The genes are TRBV6-5 and TRBJ2-5; D not resolved. V was shortened by 6 bases and J by 5 bases, with 19 bases between the two germline ends. The CDR3 spans 15 residues. Germline CDR1 reads MNHEY; CDR2 reads SVGAGI.

In this sample, this clonotype turned up a few times. CDR3 region: CASSLVPGDEKLFF. CDR3 DNA sequence: TGCGCCAGCAGCTTGGTGCCAGGGGATGAAAAACTGTTTTTT. The chain links TRBV5-1 to TRBJ1-4, with D perhaps TRBD1 (6 bases). The V end was cut by 0 bases, the J end by 6 bases, with 9 bases between. CDR1 is SGHRS, CDR2 YFSETQ, per germline. This CDR3 spans 14 amino acids.

This clonotype has at least ten counts. This chain connects TRBV28 to TRBJ2-2; D may match TRBD1 or TRBD2 (6 bases each). V gave up 6 bases and J gave up 6 bases, with 17 bases separating them. The CDR3 consists of 15 residues. Germline V gene data show CDR1 as MDHEN and CDR2 as SYDVKM. CDR3 residues: CASSFRGERAGELFF. As DNA, the CDR3 is TGTGCCAGCAGCTTTAGGGGGGAAAGAGCCGGGGAGCTGTTTTTT.

The chain combines TRBV2 with TRBJ2-7, with D perhaps TRBD2 (5 bases). Germline CDR1 and CDR2: SNHLY and FYNNEI. The CDR3 length is 16 residues. Trimming took off 9 bases at V and 2 bases at J, with 23 bases between the two ends. In nucleotides, the CDR3 is TGTGCCAGTCGACTCAAAGCGGTCCAGATTGCCTACGAGCAGTACTTC. Translating gives CASRLKAVQIAYEQYF.

This clonotype has a handful of counts. The genes are TRBV12-3 or TRBV12-4 and TRBJ1-4; D is undetermined. V was clipped by 6 bases and J by 0 bases, with 11 bases between them. The CDR3 spans 15 residues. This chain's CDR3 is CASRQTAATNEKLFF. DNA of the CDR3: TGTGCCAGCAGACAGACTGCCGCAACTAATGAAAAACTGTTTTTT.

This clonotype occurred a few times. The chain recombines TRBV12-3 or TRBV12-4 with TRBJ1-2; D uncertain. CDR3 length: 15 amino acids. V was pared by 5 bases and J by 1 base, with 14 bases between. The CDR3 loop reads CASSRTVGSNYGYTF. The CDR3 DNA reads TGTGCCAGCAGTCGGACGGTTGGTAGTAACTATGGCTACACCTTC.

This clonotype was counted between two and nine times. The chain carries TRBV3-1 and TRBJ1-4; 9 bases line up with TRBD1. V lost 4 bases and J lost 16; bases outside the gene matches: 4. Germline CDR1 is LGHDT and CDR2 is YNNKEL (reference sequence). This CDR3 comprises 11 residues. In nucleotides, the CDR3 is TGTGCCAGCAGCCCCTCGGGACAGGGGTTTTTT. Translating gives CASSPSGQGFF.

This clonotype was seen many times. V is TRBV6-6 and J is TRBJ1-1; a weak D match, TRBD1 (5 bases). The CDR3 has 15 residues. The germline CDR1 and CDR2 sequences are MNHNY and SVGAGI (reference sequence). V was cut by 8 bases and J by 2 bases, with 18 bases left in between. CDR3 sequence reads: CASDFSQGLNTEAFF. In nucleotides, the CDR3 is TGTGCCAGCGACTTCAGCCAGGGCCTAAACACTGAAGCTTTCTTT.

This clonotype occurred many times. The CDR3 region has the DNA TGTGCCAGCAGTGCCCTAGGGGGGGCCGATACGCAGTATTTT. This encodes CASSALGGADTQYF. The gene calls are TRBV2 and TRBJ2-3; possible D gene TRBD2, 7 bases. The CDR3 runs to 14 residues. Trimming removed 4 bases from V and 6 bases from J, with 14 bases in between. The germline V gene has CDR1 SNHLY and CDR2 FYNNEI.

This clonotype showed up just a few times. The chain combines TRBV18 with TRBJ1-2; 8 nucleotides align to TRBD1. V was pared by 0 bases and J by 1 base, with 1 base of the junction left unmatched. CDR1 and CDR2 from the germline V gene are KGHSH and LQKENI. This CDR3 contains 15 residues. Written as DNA, the CDR3 is TGTGCCAGCTCACCACCGGGACAGGTTAACTATGGCTACACCTTC. It encodes CASSPPGQVNYGYTF.

The rearrangement uses TRBV18 and TRBJ2-7; D perhaps matches TRBD1 (6 bases). The CDR3 has 13 amino acids. With 1 base removed from V and 7 bases from J, the gap between germline ends came to 11 bases. The germline gives CDR1 KGHSH, CDR2 LQKENI. The chain's CDR3 is CASSPLQGGEQYV. The CDR3 DNA reads as TGTGCCAGCTCACCACTACAGGGCGGGGAGCAGTACGTC.

This sequence joins TRBV4-1 and TRBJ2-2; possibly TRBD1 or TRBD2 for D (5 bases each). The CDR3 extends over 17 amino acids. Germline CDR1 and CDR2: MGHRA and YSYEKL. Trimming pared 4 bases from V and 7 bases from J, leaving 22 bases between. The CDR3 loop is CASSRGDGQLIIGELFF. The CDR3 region has the DNA TGCGCCAGCAGCCGAGGGGACGGCCAGTTGATCATCGGGGAGCTGTTTTTT.

This sequence joins TRBV2 and TRBJ2-7, with 8 bases fitting TRBD1. This CDR3 region has 15 residues. The junction had 15 bases not matched to a gene; V was cut back by 8 bases and J by 6 bases. Germline CDR1 reads SNHLY; CDR2 reads FYNNEI. The CDR3 protein is CASARPPQGAGEQYV. CDR3 coding DNA: TGTGCCAGCGCCCGGCCCCCGCAGGGGGCCGGCGAGCAGTACGTC.

V usage is TRBV12-3 or TRBV12-4 and J usage is TRBJ1-1; D unclear. The CDR3 covers 11 residues. Deletions cut 3 bases from V and 7 bases from J, with 6 bases between. The CDR3 nucleotides are TGTGCCAGCAGTTTCGCAGGTGAAGCTTTCTTT. Translated: CASSFAGEAFF.

This clonotype was recorded at least ten times. This chain links TRBV20-1 with TRBJ1-1; D might be TRBD1 (5 bases). Trimming removed 5 bases at V and 9 bases at J, with 13 bases between. Germline CDR1 is DFQATT and CDR2 is SNEGSKA (reference sequence). CDR3 length equals 11 residues. The CDR3 coding sequence is TGCAGTGCTGAGGGGTGGGGGAAAGCTTTCTTT. Its protein is CSAEGWGKAFF.

The V and J genes are TRBV15 and TRBJ2-7; weak D call: TRBD2 (6 bases). The germline V gene has CDR1 LNHNV and CDR2 YYDKDF (reference sequence). V lost 0 bases and J lost 4, with 16 bases in between. The CDR3 length is 16 residues. As DNA, the CDR3 is TGTGCCACCAGCAGAGATAGGGACTCCCCTGCATACGAGCAGTACTTC. Translated: CATSRDRDSPAYEQYF.

This clonotype was seen a handful of times. This chain links TRBV7-2 with TRBJ1-1; D may be TRBD1 (6 bases). The CDR3 is made up of 15 amino acids. V lost 5 bases, J lost 5 bases, and 18 bases lay in between. Per the germline V gene, CDR1 is SGHTA and CDR2 is FQGNSA. In nucleotides, the CDR3 is TGTGCCAGCAGCCCAGTCCAGGGGCGGGTTACTGAAGCTTTCTTT. It translates to CASSPVQGRVTEAFF.

This clonotype has a handful of counts. The chain recombines TRBV4-2 with TRBJ2-3, with D possibly TRBD2 on 5 matching bases. The V gene's germline CDR1 is LGHNA and CDR2 YNFKEQ. The CDR3 is 15 residues long. Trimming cost V 0 bases and J 5 bases, with 12 bases left between them. CDR3 sequence: CASSQDPGGGDTQYF. The CDR3 DNA reads as TGTGCCAGCAGCCAAGACCCCGGAGGTGGAGATACGCAGTATTTT.